The 32 T cell receptor beta chains reported below all come from one sample, sequenced in a study of Graves' ophthalmopathy and Graves' hyperthyroidism (dated by TCRdb to 2017 to 2018). Sequencing was performed on an Illumina HiSeq 2000. TCR beta CDR3 regions were amplified from RNA transcripts for repertoire sequencing. A first-round RT-PCR used HTBI primers with the Qiagen OneStep RT-PCR kit, followed by a second-round multiplex PCR, size selection and purification. In-frame beta chains were kept once TCRdb had trimmed the public reads at Q25 with fastp and called clones with MiXCR. Entries that share a CDR3 protein sequence are merged under the most common genes and DNA. The sample profile shows 600,000 to 650,000 distinct CDR3 sequences; 20% to 25% of them were found once. Of the sample, more than 5.5% is held by the ten largest clones. Sequencing used peripheral blood. These TCRs come from a woman younger than 30 with stable Graves' hyperthyroidism. Some clones in this sample may be carry-over from other donors' samples. Donor details come from another sample of the same person, matched by shared clones.

This clonotype was seen only a few times. The genes are TRBV6-1 and TRBJ1-2, with a tentative D call TRBD1 (6 bases). Between the trimmed V and J ends, which lost 5 bases and 4 bases, there was a span of 11 bases. In germline, CDR1 is MNHNS, CDR2 SASEGT. The CDR3 has 13 amino acids. CDR3 in amino acids: CASSTQGFYGYTF. Here the CDR3 DNA reads TGTGCCAGCAGTACACAGGGTTTCTATGGCTACACCTTC.

The chain carries TRBV24-1 and TRBJ1-1; maybe TRBD1 (6 bases). Germline assignment: CDR1 KGHDR and CDR2 SFDVKD. V was cut by 4 bases and J by 1 base, with 12 bases left in between. This CDR3 region has 15 residues. The CDR3 DNA reads as TGTGCCACCAGTGACCCGGACAGTCCGAACACTGAAGCTTTCTTT. This translates into CATSDPDSPNTEAFF.

This clonotype has more than one count but fewer than ten. This rearrangement joins TRBV15 to TRBJ1-3; D is ambiguous. The V end was cut by 3 bases, the J end by 0 bases, with 9 bases between. The CDR3 is made up of 15 amino acids. Per germline, CDR1 LNHNV and CDR2 YYDKDF (reference sequence). The DNA of the CDR3 is TGTGCCACCAGCAGTTACGTGAGCTCTGGAAACACCATATATTTT. Translation: CATSSYVSSGNTIYF.

At least ten counts were recorded for this clonotype. The chain carries TRBV11-3 and TRBJ1-5; a weak D match, TRBD1 (5 bases). Germline values: CDR1 SGHNT, CDR2 YENEEA. The CDR3 contains 17 residues. Trimming took off 2 bases at V and 0 bases at J, with 14 bases between the two ends. The chain's CDR3 is CASSLSGTGYSNQPQHF. Here the CDR3 DNA reads TGTGCCAGCAGCTTATCCGGGACGGGCTATAGCAATCAGCCCCAGCATTTT.

This rearrangement joins TRBV12-3 or TRBV12-4 to TRBJ1-4, with D possibly being TRBD1 (6 bases). CDR3 length equals 14 residues. V was pared by 5 bases and J by 4 bases, with 11 bases between. The CDR3 coding sequence is TGTGCCAGCAGTCCCAGGGGCTATAATGAAAAACTGTTTTTT. Its translation is CASSPRGYNEKLFF.

This clonotype was detected ten times or more. The chain is built from TRBV27 and TRBJ1-5, with D possibly matching TRBD1 (5 bases). Per germline, CDR1 MNHEY and CDR2 SMNVEV (reference sequence). Trimming stripped 5 bases from V and 3 bases from J, with 11 bases between. There are 14 residues in the CDR3. The CDR3 is CASSPQGYNQPQHF. The CDR3 nucleotides are TGTGCCAGCAGTCCCCAGGGCTACAATCAGCCCCAGCATTTT.

This clonotype was picked up many times. V usage is TRBV6-5 and J usage is TRBJ1-6; D perhaps matches TRBD1 (5 bases). Germline values: CDR1 MNHEY, CDR2 SVGAGI. Trimming left V 7 bases short and J 15 bases short, with 25 bases between. The CDR3 totals 15 residues. As DNA, the CDR3 is TGTGCCAGCAAGACGAACCCAGGGAAACTGGCACACCTCCACTTT. It encodes CASKTNPGKLAHLHF.

CDR3 sequence (DNA): TGTGCCAGCAGTGAACGAACGTTAAGGAACACTGAAGCTTTCTTT. Its protein product is CASSERTLRNTEAFF. The rearrangement uses TRBV25-1 and TRBJ1-1; no clear D gene. This CDR3 is 15 amino acids long. Germline CDR1 MGHDK, CDR2 SYGVNS. V was cut by 2 bases and J by 1 base, with 11 bases left in between.

At least ten counts were recorded for this clonotype. The chain carries TRBV20-1 and TRBJ2-5; tentative D call: TRBD1 (5 bases). The CDR3 consists of 12 residues. Germline-derived CDR1 and CDR2 are DFQATT and SNEGSKA (reference sequence). The V end was cut by 4 bases, the J end by 1 base, with 7 bases between. The CDR3 DNA reads TGCAGTGCTAAACAGGCCCAAGAGACCCAGTACTTC. Its translation: CSAKQAQETQYF.

In this sample, this clonotype turned up many times. V is TRBV29-1 and J is TRBJ1-3; D unclear. Germline values: CDR1 SQVTM, CDR2 ANQGSEA. V gave up 1 base and J gave up 2 bases, with 9 bases separating them. The CDR3 runs to 14 residues. CDR3 loop: CSVEGGATGNTIYF. Here the CDR3 DNA reads TGCAGCGTTGAAGGGGGAGCAACTGGAAACACCATATATTTT.

This chain uses TRBV27 with TRBJ2-7, with 8 bases identical to TRBD2. Per the germline V gene, CDR1 is MNHEY and CDR2 is SMNVEV (reference sequence). The CDR3 consists of 15 residues. The J segment lost 0 bases and the V segment lost 3 bases, leaving 4 bases of the junction unmatched. This chain's CDR3 is CASSFRGGNSYEQYV. The CDR3 nucleotides are TGTGCCAGCAGTTTCCGCGGGGGGAACTCCTACGAGCAGTACGTC.

The V and J genes are TRBV3-1 and TRBJ2-5; tentatively, D is TRBD1 (6 bases). This CDR3 spans 14 amino acids. Germline loops: CDR1 LGHDT, CDR2 YNNKEL (reference sequence). V was cut by 0 bases and J by 6 bases, with 11 bases left in between. DNA for the CDR3: TGTGCCAGCAGCCAAGACCAGGGGTTAAAGACCCAGTACTTC. This gives the protein CASSQDQGLKTQYF.

The rearrangement links TRBV4-1 to TRBJ1-2; D perhaps matches TRBD1 (5 bases). This CDR3 region has 17 residues. V shed 1 base and J shed 8 bases, with 23 bases lying between them. Per the germline V gene, CDR1 is MGHRA and CDR2 is YSYEKL. The DNA of the CDR3 is TGCGCCAGCAGCCAAGGGACCTCCGGGGGTTCTTTTGCGGGCTACACCTTC. Translation gives CASSQGTSGGSFAGYTF.

This clonotype has ten or more counts. This chain connects TRBV6-2 or TRBV6-3 to TRBJ1-1; D remains ambiguous. CDR3 length: 14 amino acids. Trimming removed 4 bases at V and 1 base at J, with 10 bases between. The germline CDR1 and CDR2 sequences are MNHEY and SVGEGT. The CDR3 sequence: CASSLFQENTEAFF. The CDR3, as DNA: TGTGCCAGCAGTTTATTTCAGGAGAACACTGAAGCTTTCTTT.

The table lists this clonotype with many counts. The CDR3 DNA follows: TGTGCCAGCAGTTATATACAGGGCAGCTCCTACGAGCAGTACTTC. Its protein product is CASSYIQGSSYEQYF. This chain links TRBV6-5 with TRBJ2-7; TRBD1 is a possible D gene (6 bases). CDR3 length: 15 amino acids. Trimming cost V 3 bases and J 0 bases, with 12 bases left between them. Germline values: CDR1 MNHEY, CDR2 SVGAGI.

This clonotype was recorded many times. Here the CDR3 DNA reads TGTGCCAGCAGACATCGACAGCTTCAGCAAGAGACCCAGTACTTC. Translating gives CASRHRQLQQETQYF. The chain joins TRBV28 to TRBJ2-5, with D maybe TRBD1 (5 bases). The germline V gene encodes CDR1 MDHEN and CDR2 SYDVKM. CDR3 length equals 15 residues. The V end was cut by 6 bases, the J end by 2 bases, with 16 bases between.

The chain is built from TRBV2 and TRBJ2-7, with D perhaps given as TRBD1 or TRBD2 (6 bases each). Germline V lookup: CDR1 SNHLY, CDR2 FYNNEI. The CDR3 sequence is 13 residues long. Trimming removed 8 bases at V and 4 bases at J, with 15 bases between. The CDR3 bases are TGTGCCAGCGGCAGGAGGGGGGAATACGAGCAGTACTTC. It yields the protein CASGRRGEYEQYF.

This clonotype has more than one count but fewer than ten. The chain carries TRBV2 and TRBJ2-5; maybe TRBD1 (6 bases). V lost 7 bases and J 4 bases, leaving 13 bases between the germline ends. The CDR3 covers 13 residues. Germline CDR1 SNHLY, CDR2 FYNNEI. The DNA for the CDR3 is TGTGCCAGCAAGGCAGGGGTGACAGAGACCCAGTACTTC. Amino acids: CASKAGVTETQYF. The whole variable domain, filled in from reference TRBV2 and TRBJ2-5, reads EPEVTQTPSHQVTQMGQEVILRCVPISNHLYFYWYRQILGQKVEFLVSFYNNEISEKSEIFDDQFSVERPDGSNFTLKIRSTKLEDSAMYFCASKAGVTETQYFGPGTRLLVL.

This clonotype was counted many times. The V and J genes are TRBV12-3 or TRBV12-4 and TRBJ2-5; D uncertain. The CDR3 covers 12 residues. V shed 3 bases and J shed 5 bases, with 7 bases lying between them. CDR3 residues: CASSFKGETQYF. The CDR3 DNA reads TGTGCCAGCAGTTTTAAAGGGGAGACCCAGTACTTC.

The chain is built from TRBV18 and TRBJ2-7; D may be TRBD1 (5 bases). The CDR3 length is 16 residues. Trimming shortened V by 0 bases and J by 3 bases, and 15 bases separated the two germline ends. The germline CDR1 and CDR2 sequences are KGHSH and LQKENI. CDR3 residues: CASSPPTGHDFYEQYF. The CDR3 DNA follows: TGTGCCAGCTCACCACCCACAGGTCACGACTTCTACGAGCAGTACTTC.

This clonotype was picked up a small number of times. This sequence joins TRBV5-1 and TRBJ1-3; D is unclear. CDR3 size: 15 residues. Germline V gene sequence: CDR1 SGHRS, CDR2 YFSETQ. V was trimmed by 0 bases and J by 0 bases, leaving 7 bases between them. DNA of the CDR3: TGCGCCAGCAGCTTGGACAGCAACTCTGGAAACACCATATATTTT. It yields the protein CASSLDSNSGNTIYF.

This chain links TRBV30 with TRBJ2-7; D not resolved. V gave up 0 bases and J gave up 2 bases, with 11 bases separating them. Germline V gene sequence: CDR1 GTSNPN, CDR2 SVGIG (reference sequence). This CDR3 has 14 residues. The chain's CDR3 is CAWSVVGLTYEQYF. The CDR3 nucleotides read TGTGCCTGGAGTGTTGTAGGGCTTACCTACGAGCAGTACTTC.

This clonotype was detected ten times or more. The V call is TRBV28, the J call TRBJ2-7, with D possibly called TRBD1 or TRBD2 (5 bases each). This CDR3 has 14 residues. The germline V and J ends were trimmed by 7 bases and 3 bases, with 16 bases remaining between them. The germline V gene has CDR1 MDHEN and CDR2 SYDVKM. As DNA, the CDR3 is TGTGCCAGCACGGGACGTAGGCCTCTCTACGAGCAGTACTTC. It codes for CASTGRRPLYEQYF.

In this sample, this clonotype turned up many times. The chain recombines TRBV9 with TRBJ2-6; D call uncertain. This CDR3 is built from 14 residues. V was clipped by 3 bases and J by 4 bases, with 8 bases between them. Germline loops: CDR1 SGDLS, CDR2 YYNGEE. CDR3: CASSAVGGANVLTF. The CDR3 nucleotides read TGTGCCAGCAGCGCCGTAGGGGGGGCCAACGTCCTGACTTTC. The entire variable domain, with the rest obtained from reference TRBV9 and TRBJ2-6, is as follows: DSGVTQTPKHLITATGQRVTLRCSPRSGDLSVYWYQQSLDQGLQFLIQYYNGEERAKGNILERFSAQQFPDLHSELNLSSLELGDSALYFCASSAVGGANVLTFGAGSRLTVL.

The sample holds many counts of this clonotype. The V and J genes are TRBV6-1 and TRBJ1-2; 8 bases match TRBD1. In germline, CDR1 is MNHNS, CDR2 SASEGT. This CDR3 comprises 15 residues. V dropped 3 bases and J dropped 2; count of bases not matched to a gene: 5. The CDR3 sequence is CASSETGATNYGYTF. The CDR3 nucleotides read TGTGCCAGCAGTGAGACAGGGGCGACGAACTATGGCTACACCTTC.

This clonotype was seen many times. This chain links TRBV6-1 with TRBJ1-5, with D possibly being TRBD1 (5 bases). The ends were cut back, 6 bases at V and 6 bases at J, with 15 bases in the middle. Germline V gene data show CDR1 as MNHNS and CDR2 as SASEGT. This CDR3 spans 14 amino acids. The CDR3 loop is CASRPSFGGQPQHF. CDR3 nucleotides: TGTGCCAGCAGACCCTCCTTCGGGGGTCAGCCCCAGCATTTT.

This CDR3 is CSARGQGLFQQYF. The CDR3 coding sequence is TGCAGTGCAAGGGGACAGGGGCTTTTCCAGCAGTACTTC. V gene TRBV20-1 combines with J gene TRBJ2-7; 10 bases fit TRBD1. The CDR3 sequence is 13 residues long. V lost 6 bases to trimming and J lost 8 bases; unmatched junction nucleotides: 10. The V gene's germline CDR1 is DFQATT and CDR2 SNEGSKA (reference sequence).

This chain connects TRBV6-2 or TRBV6-3 to TRBJ1-2; TRBD1 aligns across 11 bases. The germline CDR1 and CDR2 sequences are MNHEY and SVGEGT. V was pared by 2 bases and J by 2 bases, with 4 bases of the junction left unmatched. There are 16 residues in the CDR3. This chain's CDR3 is CASSYIRTGGNYGYTF. The DNA for the CDR3 is TGTGCCAGCAGTTACATCCGGACAGGGGGCAACTATGGCTACACCTTC.

This clonotype was detected many times. CDR3 bases: TGTGCCAGCAGTTACTCGACAGGGGATAGCAATCAGCCCCAGCATTTT. This translates into CASSYSTGDSNQPQHF. This chain connects TRBV6-5 to TRBJ1-5; TRBD1 matches 8 bases. The germline gives CDR1 MNHEY, CDR2 SVGAGI. V shed 0 bases and J 0 bases; nucleotides not matched to a gene: 1. The CDR3 length is 16 residues.

About this clonotype itself: This may stem from a read error, because a much larger clone lies one nucleotide away. CDR3 loop: CSASMPGLNTEAFF. The CDR3 nucleotides read TGCAGTGCTAGCATGCCAGGGTTGAACACTGAAGCTTTCTTT. V and J are TRBV20-1 and TRBJ1-1; D may be TRBD1 (5 bases). V lost 3 bases, J lost 0 bases, and 11 bases lay in between. The germline gives CDR1 DFQATT, CDR2 SNEGSKA (reference sequence). This CDR3 is 14 amino acids long.

The chain employs TRBV20-1 and TRBJ2-7; the D is unclear. Germline V lookup: CDR1 DFQATT, CDR2 SNEGSKA (reference sequence). CDR3 length: 11 residues. Trimming took 3 bases from V and 4 from J, leaving 7 bases between them. The CDR3 loop is CSASEHYEQYF. For the CDR3, the DNA is TGCAGTGCTAGTGAGCATTACGAGCAGTACTTC.

This clonotype appeared a few times. J is TRBJ2-7 and V is TRBV28; 8 positions match TRBD2. After removal of 7 bases from V and 3 bases from J, the junction contained 5 bases not matched to a gene. CDR1 and CDR2 from the germline V gene are MDHEN and SYDVKM. CDR3 length equals 13 residues. CDR3 amino acids: CASIPGGNYEQYF. The DNA for the CDR3 is TGTGCCAGCATCCCGGGAGGGAACTACGAGCAGTACTTC.